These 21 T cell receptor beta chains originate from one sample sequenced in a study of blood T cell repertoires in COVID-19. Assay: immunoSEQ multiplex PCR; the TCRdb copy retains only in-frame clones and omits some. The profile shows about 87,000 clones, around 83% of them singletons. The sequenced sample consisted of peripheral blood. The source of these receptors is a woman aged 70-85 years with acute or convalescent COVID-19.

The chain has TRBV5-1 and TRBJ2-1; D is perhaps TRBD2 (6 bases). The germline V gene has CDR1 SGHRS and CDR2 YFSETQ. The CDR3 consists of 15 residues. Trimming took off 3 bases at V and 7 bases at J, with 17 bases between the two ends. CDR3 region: CASSSSTGTGNEQFF. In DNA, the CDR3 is TGCGCCAGCAGCTCCTCAACTGGGACTGGGAATGAGCAGTTCTTC.

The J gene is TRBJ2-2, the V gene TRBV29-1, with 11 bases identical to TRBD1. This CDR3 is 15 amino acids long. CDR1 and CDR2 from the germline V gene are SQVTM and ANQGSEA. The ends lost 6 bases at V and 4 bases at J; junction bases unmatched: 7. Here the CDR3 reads CSVLRGQGGTGELFF. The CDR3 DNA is TGCAGCGTACTTCGGGGACAGGGGGGCACCGGGGAGCTGTTTTTT.

The CDR3 sequence is CAISEGGRGGYTF. The CDR3 DNA sequence: TGTGCCATCAGTGAGGGGGGCCGGGGTGGCTACACCTTC. The gene calls are TRBV10-3 and TRBJ1-2, with D possibly TRBD1 on 6 matching bases. The germline CDR1 and CDR2 sequences are ENHRY and SYGVKD. V gave up 2 bases and J gave up 7 bases, with 11 bases separating them. The CDR3 contains 13 residues.

CDR3 bases: TGTGCCAGCAGCCCCCTGACAGCGATGAACACTGAAGCTTTCTTT. Its translation: CASSPLTAMNTEAFF. The chain employs TRBV14 and TRBJ1-1; TRBD1 might be the D (5 bases). V was shortened by 4 bases and J by 0 bases, with 12 bases between the two germline ends. Per the germline V gene, CDR1 is SGHDN and CDR2 is FVKESK. CDR3 length equals 15 residues.

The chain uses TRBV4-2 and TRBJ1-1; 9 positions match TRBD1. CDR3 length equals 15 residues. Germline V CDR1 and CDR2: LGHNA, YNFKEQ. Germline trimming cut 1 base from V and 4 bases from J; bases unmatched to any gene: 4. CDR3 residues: CASSQGEDRGTEAFF. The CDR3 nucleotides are TGTGCCAGCAGCCAAGGCGAGGACAGGGGCACTGAAGCTTTCTTT.

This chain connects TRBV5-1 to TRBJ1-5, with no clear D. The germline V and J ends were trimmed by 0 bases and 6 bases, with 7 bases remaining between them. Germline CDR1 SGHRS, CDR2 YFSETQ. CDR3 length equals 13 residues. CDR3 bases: TGCGCCAGCAGCTTGGATAGCGGTCAGCCCCAGCATTTT. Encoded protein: CASSLDSGQPQHF.

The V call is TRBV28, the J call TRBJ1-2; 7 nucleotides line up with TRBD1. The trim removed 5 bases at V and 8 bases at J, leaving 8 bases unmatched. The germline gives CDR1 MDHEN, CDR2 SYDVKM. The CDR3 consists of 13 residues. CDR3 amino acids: CASSPSGGLGYTF. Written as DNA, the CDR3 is TGTGCCAGCAGTCCGTCAGGGGGTTTAGGCTACACCTTC.

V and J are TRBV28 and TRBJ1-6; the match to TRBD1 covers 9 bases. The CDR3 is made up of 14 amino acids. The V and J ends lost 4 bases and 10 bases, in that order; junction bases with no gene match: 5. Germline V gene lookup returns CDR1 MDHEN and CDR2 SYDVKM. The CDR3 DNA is TGTGCCAGCAGTTCCGGGACAGGGATCTCACCCCTCCACTTT. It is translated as CASSSGTGISPLHF.

CDR3: CASSPGQQETQYF. Here the CDR3 DNA reads TGTGCCAGCTCTCCGGGACAGCAAGAGACCCAGTACTTC. The chain links TRBV18 to TRBJ2-5, with 7 positions matching TRBD1. There are 13 residues in the CDR3. Germline V CDR1 and CDR2: KGHSH, LQKENI. Trimming cost V 6 bases and J 2 bases; bases outside gene matches: 3.

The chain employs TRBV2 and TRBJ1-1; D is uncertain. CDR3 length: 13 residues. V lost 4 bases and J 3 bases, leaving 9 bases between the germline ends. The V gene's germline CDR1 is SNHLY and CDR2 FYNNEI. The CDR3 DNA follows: TGTGCCAGCAGTGCGTACCAGGACACTGAAGCTTTCTTT. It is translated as CASSAYQDTEAFF.

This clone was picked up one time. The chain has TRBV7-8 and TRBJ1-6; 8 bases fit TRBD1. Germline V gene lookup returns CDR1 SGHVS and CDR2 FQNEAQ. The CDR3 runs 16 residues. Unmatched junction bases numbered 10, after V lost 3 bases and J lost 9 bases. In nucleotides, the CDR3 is TGTGCCAGCAGCTTTGGCAGGGGGCGCGAGGGTTCACCCCTCCACTTT. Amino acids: CASSFGRGREGSPLHF.

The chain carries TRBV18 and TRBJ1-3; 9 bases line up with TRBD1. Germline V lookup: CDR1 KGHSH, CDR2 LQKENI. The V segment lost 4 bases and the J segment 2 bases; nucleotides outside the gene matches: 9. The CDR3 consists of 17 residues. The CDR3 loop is CASSLWTGVDAGNTIYF. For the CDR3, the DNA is TGTGCCAGCTCACTCTGGACAGGGGTAGATGCTGGAAACACCATATATTTT.

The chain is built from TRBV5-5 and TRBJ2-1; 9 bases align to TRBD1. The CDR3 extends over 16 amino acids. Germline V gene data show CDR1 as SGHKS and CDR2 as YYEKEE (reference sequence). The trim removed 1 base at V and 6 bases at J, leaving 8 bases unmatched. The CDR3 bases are TGTGCCAGCAGCTTGATCTCTGGACAGGGGTCCAATGAGCAGTTCTTC. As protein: CASSLISGQGSNEQFF.

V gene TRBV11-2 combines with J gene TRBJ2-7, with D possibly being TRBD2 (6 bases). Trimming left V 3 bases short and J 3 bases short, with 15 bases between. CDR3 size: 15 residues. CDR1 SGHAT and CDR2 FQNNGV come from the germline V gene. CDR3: CASSFYRYSGYEQYF. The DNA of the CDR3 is TGTGCCAGCAGCTTTTACCGGTATAGCGGCTACGAGCAGTACTTC.

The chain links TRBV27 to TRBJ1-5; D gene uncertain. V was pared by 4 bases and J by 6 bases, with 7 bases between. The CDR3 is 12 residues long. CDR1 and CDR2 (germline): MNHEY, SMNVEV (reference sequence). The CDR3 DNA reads TGTGCCAGCAGTTCCCCTCGTCAGCCCCAGCATTTT. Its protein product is CASSSPRQPQHF.

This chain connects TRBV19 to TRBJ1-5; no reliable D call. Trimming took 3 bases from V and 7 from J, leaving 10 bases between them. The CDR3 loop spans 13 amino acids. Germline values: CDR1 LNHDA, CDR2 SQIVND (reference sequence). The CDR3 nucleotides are TGTGCCAGTAGTATTCGTCGCGGGCAGCCCCAGCATTTT. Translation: CASSIRRGQPQHF.

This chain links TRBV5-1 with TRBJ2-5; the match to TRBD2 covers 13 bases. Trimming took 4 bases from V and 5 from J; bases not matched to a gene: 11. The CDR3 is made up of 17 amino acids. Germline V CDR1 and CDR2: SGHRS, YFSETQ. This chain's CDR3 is CASSPGLAGAMGETQYF. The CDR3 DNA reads TGCGCCAGCAGCCCTGGACTAGCGGGGGCAATGGGGGAGACCCAGTACTTC.

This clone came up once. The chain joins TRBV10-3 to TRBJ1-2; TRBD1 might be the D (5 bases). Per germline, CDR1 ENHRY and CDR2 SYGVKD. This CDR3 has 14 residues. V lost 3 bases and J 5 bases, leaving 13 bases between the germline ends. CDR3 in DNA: TGTGCCATCAGTGATGGGCAGGGCAAGTATGGCTACACCTTC. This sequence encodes CAISDGQGKYGYTF.

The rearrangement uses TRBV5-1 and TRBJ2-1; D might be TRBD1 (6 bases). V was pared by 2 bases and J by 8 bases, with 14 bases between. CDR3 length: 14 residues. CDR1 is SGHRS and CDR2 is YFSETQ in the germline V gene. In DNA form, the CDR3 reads TGCGCCAGCAGCTTACAGGGATTGGGCGATGAGCAGTTCTTC. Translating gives CASSLQGLGDEQFF.

The CDR3 sequence: CASSTRDRDAGGETQYF. The CDR3 region has the DNA TGTGCCAGCAGCACCCGGGACAGAGACGCCGGGGGAGAGACCCAGTACTTC. The genes are TRBV3-1 (or the pseudogene TRBV3-2) and TRBJ2-5, with D possibly TRBD1 on 7 matching bases. The V end lost 5 bases, the J end lost 4 bases, and 23 bases lay between the germline ends. This CDR3 has 17 residues. The germline CDR1 and CDR2 sequences are LGHDT and YNNKEL (reference sequence).

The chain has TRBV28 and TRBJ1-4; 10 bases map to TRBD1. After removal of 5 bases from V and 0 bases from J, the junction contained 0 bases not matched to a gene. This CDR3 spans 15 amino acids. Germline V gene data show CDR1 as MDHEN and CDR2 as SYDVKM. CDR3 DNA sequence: TGTGCCAGCAGTGGACAGGGGGCAACTAATGAAAAACTGTTTTTT. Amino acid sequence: CASSGQGATNEKLFF.